Below, 27 T cell receptor beta chains from the same sample are listed, as sequenced in a study of spatial heterogeneity in lung cancer. TCRdb recomputed calls from the 5' RACE reads with MiXCR, one row per CDR3 protein. The data show over 2,500 distinct CDR3 sequences, approximately 4.5% seen once. Time point reported: sample taken at primary tumor resection. The sequenced material consisted of unsorted whole RNA from tumor, nontumor lung or frozen PBMC. The sample here was normal lung tissue next to the tumor, taken at surgery. Receptors originate from a female donor with early-stage non-small cell lung cancer.

This clonotype is medium-sized within its sample. The chain carries TRBV6-1 and TRBJ2-4, with TRBD1 as a possible D gene (6 bases). The V and J ends lost 6 bases and 7 bases respectively, with 10 bases between them. Germline CDR1 reads MNHNS; CDR2 reads SASEGT. The CDR3 covers 12 residues. The CDR3 nucleotides are TGTGCCAGCAGCTCTAGGGGGAACATTCAGTACTTC. Translated: CASSSRGNIQYF.

This clonotype is medium-sized in the sample. The rearrangement links TRBV10-3 to TRBJ2-2; TRBD1 matches at 7 bases. The CDR3 has 14 residues. V lost 6 bases to trimming and J lost 2 bases; unmatched junction nucleotides: 3. Germline V gene lookup returns CDR1 ENHRY and CDR2 SYGVKD. CDR3 amino acids: CAISRDRNTGELFF. Written as DNA, the CDR3 is TGTGCCATCAGCCGGGACAGAAACACCGGGGAGCTGTTTTTT.

This clonotype was seen at least ten times. The gene calls are TRBV20-1 and TRBJ2-5; the D gene is possibly TRBD1 (6 bases). Per germline, CDR1 DFQATT and CDR2 SNEGSKA (reference sequence). The germline V and J ends were trimmed by 6 bases and 2 bases, with 13 bases remaining between them. This CDR3 comprises 13 residues. The CDR3 region is CSARKGEQETQYF. The CDR3 bases are TGCAGTGCCCGTAAGGGGGAGCAAGAGACCCAGTACTTC.

By share, this clonotype ranks as medium-sized. The chain has TRBV20-1 and TRBJ2-5; possible D gene TRBD2, 6 bases. V was cut by 0 bases and J by 2 bases, with 16 bases left in between. Germline V lookup: CDR1 DFQATT, CDR2 SNEGSKA (reference sequence). This CDR3 is 16 amino acids long. In nucleotides, the CDR3 is TGCAGTGCTAGAGATCGTGCGGGACTCGCACAAGAGACCCAGTACTTC. This sequence encodes CSARDRAGLAQETQYF.

This clonotype ranks as medium-sized. The chain has TRBV29-1 and TRBJ2-1, with D perhaps given as TRBD1 or TRBD2 (6 bases each). CDR3 size: 14 residues. Trimming removed 4 bases from V and 6 bases from J, with 16 bases in between. Germline CDR1 SQVTM, CDR2 ANQGSEA. CDR3 region: CSVVWGEGGNEQFF. DNA for the CDR3: TGCAGCGTTGTTTGGGGAGAGGGGGGCAATGAGCAGTTCTTC.

This clonotype counts as medium-sized. The CDR3 here is CATTTGDEQFF. CDR3 in DNA: TGCGCCACTACGACAGGGGATGAGCAGTTCTTC. The rearrangement links TRBV5-1 to TRBJ2-1; TRBD1 matches at 8 bases. Germline CDR1 is SGHRS and CDR2 is YFSETQ. Trimming cost V 9 bases and J 8 bases; bases outside gene matches: 4. The CDR3 consists of 11 residues.

This clonotype is judged medium-sized. The chain joins TRBV28 to TRBJ2-1; D is perhaps TRBD1 or TRBD2 (6 bases each). CDR1 is MDHEN, CDR2 SYDVKM, per germline. The CDR3 has 13 amino acids. Trimming pared 5 bases from V and 10 bases from J, leaving 15 bases between. The chain's CDR3 is CASSPPGGVEQFF. CDR3 nucleotide sequence: TGTGCCAGCAGTCCCCCCGGGGGCGTCGAGCAGTTCTTC.

This clonotype was recorded many times. The gene calls are TRBV7-2 and TRBJ1-3, with D possibly matching TRBD1 (5 bases). This CDR3 is 14 amino acids long. V gave up 4 bases and J gave up 1 base, with 8 bases separating them. Per germline, CDR1 SGHTA and CDR2 FQGNSA. The DNA for the CDR3 is TGTGCCAGCAGCTCCCGACAGTCTGGAAACACCATATATTTT. Translation: CASSSRQSGNTIYF.

This clonotype appeared many times. The gene calls are TRBV27 and TRBJ1-2; D is ambiguous. Looked up from germline, CDR1 is MNHEY and CDR2 is SMNVEV (reference sequence). The CDR3 loop spans 13 amino acids. Trimming took off 0 bases at V and 7 bases at J, with 9 bases between the two ends. CDR3 amino acids: CASSLSSGFGYTF. The CDR3 nucleotides read TGTGCCAGCAGTTTATCATCGGGGTTTGGCTACACCTTC.

By sample fraction, this clonotype is medium-sized. The rearrangement uses TRBV6-1 and TRBJ2-7, with TRBD2 matching 8 bases. From germline, CDR1 is MNHNS and CDR2 SASEGT. Trimming took 8 bases from V and 0 from J; bases not matched to a gene: 9. The CDR3 is made up of 15 amino acids. The DNA of the CDR3 is TGTGCCAGCGTGAGGGAGCGGGGGCTCTCCTACGAGCAGTACTTC. Its translation: CASVRERGLSYEQYF.

By sample share, this clonotype is medium-sized. The chain couples TRBV24-1 to TRBJ1-2; D remains ambiguous. Trimming took 6 bases from V and 3 from J, leaving 25 bases between them. CDR3 length equals 18 residues. CDR1 KGHDR and CDR2 SFDVKD come from the germline V gene. The CDR3 DNA sequence: TGTGCCACCAGTTCTTCCGGCGTCACCCTAACTGCTGACTATGGCTACACCTTC. It translates to CATSSSGVTLTADYGYTF.

This clonotype was seen many times. CDR3 sequence reads: CSARGWRDYNEQFF. The CDR3 DNA sequence: TGCAGTGCCCGAGGTTGGAGGGACTACAATGAGCAGTTCTTC. The chain has TRBV20-1 and TRBJ2-1, with D perhaps TRBD2 (6 bases). Trimming stripped 6 bases from V and 3 bases from J, with 15 bases between. The CDR3 length is 14 residues. Germline CDR1 is DFQATT and CDR2 is SNEGSKA (reference sequence).

The table lists this clonotype with many counts. The rearrangement joins TRBV7-2 to TRBJ2-6; unclear D gene. Germline V lookup: CDR1 SGHTA, CDR2 FQGNSA. The CDR3 loop spans 13 amino acids. Between the trimmed V and J ends, which lost 7 bases and 0 bases, there was a span of 4 bases. The CDR3 spells CASMYSGANVLTF. The CDR3 coding sequence is TGTGCCAGCATGTACTCTGGGGCCAACGTCCTGACTTTC.

Judged by abundance, this clonotype is medium-sized (0.01 to 0.1%). The chain recombines TRBV5-4 with TRBJ2-1, with 11 bases that match TRBD2. The CDR3 has 12 amino acids. Losses at the gene ends were 5 bases for V and 8 bases for J; bases not matched to a gene: 0. In germline, CDR1 is SGHNT, CDR2 YYREEE (reference sequence). CDR3 coding DNA: TGTGCCAGCAGGGGACTAGCGGATGAGCAGTTCTTC. Its translation is CASRGLADEQFF.

This clonotype is deemed medium-sized. The chain joins TRBV5-1 to TRBJ2-7; D is unclear. CDR1 is SGHRS and CDR2 is YFSETQ in the germline V gene. Trimming pared 4 bases from V and 4 bases from J, leaving 18 bases between. This CDR3 comprises 15 residues. The CDR3 sequence is CASSTPRINQYEQYF. DNA for the CDR3: TGCGCCAGCAGCACCCCGAGGATTAACCAGTACGAGCAGTACTTC.

In its sample, this clonotype is medium-sized (0.01 to 0.1%). This chain's CDR3 is CSAPKRGSNSPLHF. Written as DNA, the CDR3 is TGCAGTGCCCCAAAGAGGGGTTCTAATTCACCCCTCCACTTT. This chain connects TRBV20-1 to TRBJ1-6; D is possibly TRBD1 (5 bases). Germline CDR1 and CDR2: DFQATT and SNEGSKA (reference sequence). The ends were cut back, 6 bases at V and 6 bases at J, with 15 bases in the middle. The CDR3 extends over 14 amino acids.

This clonotype is deemed medium-sized. The rearrangement links TRBV6-1 to TRBJ2-7; possibly TRBD1 for D (6 bases). Germline V gives CDR1 MNHNS, CDR2 SASEGT. V was shortened by 5 bases and J by 4 bases, with 15 bases between the two germline ends. The CDR3 loop spans 14 amino acids. CDR3 bases: TGTGCCAGCAGTCATGGACAGATGGGGTACGAGCAGTACGTC. Translating gives CASSHGQMGYEQYV.

This clonotype is labeled medium-sized (0.01 to 0.1%). This chain uses TRBV11-2 with TRBJ1-6; no clear D gene. Deletions cut 5 bases from V and 0 bases from J, with 26 bases between. There are 21 residues in the CDR3. Germline lookup yields CDR1 SGHAT and CDR2 FQNNGV. The CDR3 nucleotides read TGTGCCAGCAGCCTTAGCCCGTCCCAGAGCCCTCGGAGCTCCTATAATTCACCCCTCCACTTT. Its translation: CASSLSPSQSPRSSYNSPLHF.

This clonotype is deemed large. The CDR3 is CASSFPPPGGSETQYF. As DNA, the CDR3 is TGTGCCAGCAGTTTTCCCCCCCCGGGAGGCAGTGAGACCCAGTACTTC. This rearrangement joins TRBV28 to TRBJ2-5; 7 nucleotides align to TRBD2. V lost 3 bases, J lost 5 bases, and 12 bases stayed unmatched. This CDR3 region has 16 residues. Germline lookup yields CDR1 MDHEN and CDR2 SYDVKM.

Judged by abundance, this clonotype is medium-sized. The rearrangement links TRBV10-3 to TRBJ1-1; tentative D call: TRBD1 (6 bases). V lost 5 bases, J lost 2 bases, and 9 bases lay in between. This CDR3 spans 13 amino acids. Germline lookup yields CDR1 ENHRY and CDR2 SYGVKD. The CDR3 DNA reads as TGTGCCATCAGTCTACAGGGTAACACTGAAGCTTTCTTT. Its protein is CAISLQGNTEAFF.

This clonotype was seen many times. CDR3 region: CSARRLTTGKNSPLHF. CDR3 sequence (DNA): TGCAGTGCTAGACGCCTCACTACAGGGAAGAATTCACCCCTCCACTTT. V usage is TRBV20-1 and J usage is TRBJ1-6, with D possibly TRBD1 on 6 matching bases. Germline CDR1 and CDR2: DFQATT and SNEGSKA (reference sequence). The length of the CDR3 is 16 residues. Trimming took off 2 bases at V and 7 bases at J, with 18 bases between the two ends.

This clonotype was counted at least ten times. The chain recombines TRBV3-1 with TRBJ2-1; 9 bases map to TRBD2. V lost 4 bases to trimming and J lost 8 bases; unmatched junction nucleotides: 6. CDR1 and CDR2 from the germline V gene are LGHDT and YNNKEL (reference sequence). The CDR3 contains 14 residues. The CDR3 loop reads CASSPGTSWDEQFF. The CDR3 DNA sequence: TGTGCCAGCAGCCCCGGGACTAGCTGGGATGAGCAGTTCTTC.

Sample share makes this clonotype medium-sized. The chain uses TRBV5-1 and TRBJ2-3, with D perhaps TRBD1 or TRBD2 (5 bases each). The length of the CDR3 is 16 residues. Trimming pared 2 bases from V and 0 bases from J, leaving 13 bases between. Germline V lookup: CDR1 SGHRS, CDR2 YFSETQ. The CDR3 DNA reads as TGCGCCAGCAGCTTTTGGGGGAGCGCGAGCACAGATACGCAGTATTTT. Translation gives CASSFWGSASTDTQYF.

At least ten counts were recorded for this clonotype. As DNA, the CDR3 is TGTGCCAGCAGCCCGCTCGGTCCGGGAAACACCATATATTTT. Encoded protein: CASSPLGPGNTIYF. This chain joins TRBV14 and TRBJ1-3, with D hard to call. Per the germline V gene, CDR1 is SGHDN and CDR2 is FVKESK. There are 14 residues in the CDR3. V was trimmed by 4 bases and J by 4 bases, leaving 11 bases between them.

In its sample, this clonotype is medium-sized. The V gene is TRBV20-1, the J gene TRBJ2-3; 10 nucleotides match TRBD2. The CDR3 loop spans 15 amino acids. Germline V gene data show CDR1 as DFQATT and CDR2 as SNEGSKA (reference sequence). The V segment lost 5 bases and the J segment 0 bases; nucleotides outside the gene matches: 5. This chain's CDR3 is CSARLAGVSTDTQYF. The CDR3 DNA sequence: TGCAGTGCTCGCCTAGCGGGAGTTAGCACAGATACGCAGTATTTT.

The chain combines TRBV9 with TRBJ2-6; D not resolved. CDR3 length: 18 residues. Trimming stripped 5 bases from V and 2 bases from J, with 20 bases between. Germline V gives CDR1 SGDLS, CDR2 YYNGEE. The CDR3 loop is CASSFPFRRDAGANVLTF. The CDR3 DNA follows: TGTGCCAGCAGTTTCCCCTTTAGGAGAGATGCTGGGGCCAACGTCCTGACTTTC.

This clonotype is medium-sized by share. CDR3 in amino acids: CASSFRQGRNTEAFF. For the CDR3, the DNA is TGTGCCAGCAGTTTCCGACAGGGGAGGAACACTGAAGCTTTCTTT. The chain links TRBV28 to TRBJ1-1; 8 bases align to TRBD1. The V gene's germline CDR1 is MDHEN and CDR2 SYDVKM. Losses at the gene ends were 3 bases for V and 1 base for J; bases not matched to a gene: 4. The CDR3 runs to 15 residues.